This entry describes one T cell receptor beta chain. Its specificity is unknown. PCR amplification relied on 60 Vbeta primers (plus 13 Jbeta primers). Repertoires were generated with immunoSEQ multiplex PCR, while TCRdb's copy carries only in-frame clones and drops some. The sample holds around 230,000 clones; just under 80% are singletons and the top ten take under 0.6%. V lost 8 bases and J 6 bases, leaving 14 bases between the germline ends. The germline CDR1 and CDR2 sequences are SEHNR and FQNEAQ (reference sequence). The CDR3 loop spans 12 amino acids. The data derive from a study of cytomegalovirus exposure and HLA in healthy donors. Study-wide results and limits: The availability of immune exposure information extended only to CMV serostatus.

The chain employs TRBV7-9 and TRBJ2-7; possibly TRBD2 for D (6 bases). Material: PBMCs. The sequence was collected from a boy between 5 and 17 years old in good health and CMV-seronegative. The CDR3 bases are TGTGCCAGCCTCCGGGGGAGGAGCGAGCAGTACTTC. Translated: CASLRGRSEQYF.